One sample yielded the 21 T cell receptor beta chains listed below, sequenced in a study of post-analysis software for immune sequencing data. The study, taken as a whole, reports: Roughly five TRBV segments occurring more often in patients than controls included TRBV5-6, TRBV5-1 and TRBV20-1.

Unique molecular identifiers were built into the TCR beta cDNA libraries. In TCRdb, the PCR reads were re-called with MiXCR into one record per CDR3 protein. The table lists about 820,000 distinct CDR3 sequences, about 57% of them singletons. These TCRs' antigens remain unknown. Sequencing input: blood. Receptors were obtained from a girl aged 10-17 years with multiple sclerosis.

This clonotype was counted a few times. This chain links TRBV5-1 with TRBJ2-2, with 8 bases aligning to TRBD1. The CDR3 has 16 amino acids. The ends lost 4 bases at V and 4 bases at J; junction bases unmatched: 9. Germline V lookup: CDR1 SGHRS, CDR2 YFSETQ. CDR3 region: CASSVGQGAFTGELFF. CDR3 in DNA: TGCGCCAGCAGCGTGGGTCAGGGGGCGTTCACCGGGGAGCTGTTTTTT.

This chain connects TRBV10-3 to TRBJ2-3; 8 bases line up with TRBD2. The V segment lost 3 bases and the J segment 2 bases; nucleotides outside the gene matches: 7. The CDR3 extends over 16 amino acids. Germline CDR1 is ENHRY and CDR2 is SYGVKD. DNA for the CDR3: TGTGCCATCAGTGAAGCCAATAGCGGGATCACAGATACGCAGTATTTT. It specifies CAISEANSGITDTQYF.

This chain links TRBV20-1 with TRBJ2-1; D uncertain. V shed 4 bases and J shed 0 bases, with 10 bases lying between them. The CDR3 has 14 amino acids. The germline gives CDR1 DFQATT, CDR2 SNEGSKA (reference sequence). For the CDR3, the DNA is TGCAGTGCTACCGTTGCTAGCTCCTACAATGAGCAGTTCTTC. This gives the protein CSATVASSYNEQFF.

V is TRBV29-1 and J is TRBJ2-1; 7 bases align to TRBD2. Germline V gene lookup returns CDR1 SQVTM and CDR2 ANQGSEA. The CDR3 spans 14 residues. The V segment lost 7 bases and the J segment 2 bases; nucleotides outside the gene matches: 8. CDR3 residues: CSALAPGTYNEQFF. CDR3 nucleotides: TGCAGCGCACTAGCGCCGGGGACCTACAATGAGCAGTTCTTC.

The rearrangement joins TRBV7-2 to TRBJ2-7, with 10 bases aligning to TRBD2. The tail of the sequence fits TRBJ2-5 better, so the J call may be wrong. The CDR3 contains 16 residues. Germline V gene sequence: CDR1 SGHTA, CDR2 FQGNSA. The CDR3 nucleotides are TGTGCCAGCAGCTTAGCTCGGCTAGCGGGAGTAGAGACCCAGTACTTC. It yields the protein CASSLARLAGVETQYF.

This clonotype has more than one count but fewer than ten. The chain employs TRBV5-1 and TRBJ2-3, with 10 bases fitting TRBD2. CDR1 is SGHRS and CDR2 is YFSETQ in the germline V gene. The CDR3 has 15 amino acids. V lost 4 bases, J lost 7 bases, and 9 bases stayed unmatched. This CDR3 is CASSPSGGAANTQYF. The CDR3 nucleotides are TGCGCCAGCAGCCCTAGCGGGGGCGCCGCTAATACGCAGTATTTT.

V is TRBV5-1 and J is TRBJ2-1; TRBD2 aligns across 9 bases. The CDR3 covers 14 residues. Germline V gives CDR1 SGHRS, CDR2 YFSETQ. The junction had 4 bases not matched to a gene; V was cut back by 4 bases and J by 5 bases. The CDR3 sequence: CASSLERGDNEQFF. The CDR3 DNA follows: TGCGCCAGCAGCCTAGAGCGGGGGGACAATGAGCAGTTCTTC.

V is TRBV20-1 and J is TRBJ2-7; weak D call: TRBD2 (5 bases). V lost 0 bases and J lost 5, with 11 bases in between. Germline V lookup: CDR1 DFQATT, CDR2 SNEGSKA (reference sequence). This CDR3 has 13 residues. This CDR3 is CSARDRQRNEQYF. For the CDR3, the DNA is TGCAGTGCTAGAGACAGGCAGCGGAACGAGCAGTACTTC.

CDR3 residues: CSARALRGYEQYF. In DNA, the CDR3 is TGCAGTGCTAGAGCCCTCCGGGGCTACGAGCAGTACTTC. The rearrangement links TRBV20-1 to TRBJ2-7, with D perhaps matching TRBD2 (5 bases). CDR1 is DFQATT and CDR2 is SNEGSKA in the germline V gene (reference sequence). V was pared by 1 base and J by 3 bases, with 10 bases between. CDR3 length: 13 residues.

The CDR3 here is CASSLGGGRGIYGYTF. Here the CDR3 DNA reads TGTGCCAGCAGTTTAGGGGGCGGGCGCGGGATCTATGGCTACACCTTC. This sequence joins TRBV28 and TRBJ1-2; a possible D gene is TRBD1 (6 bases). Trimming took off 2 bases at V and 4 bases at J, with 17 bases between the two ends. The CDR3 is made up of 16 amino acids. Germline values: CDR1 MDHEN, CDR2 SYDVKM.

The rearrangement uses TRBV27 and TRBJ1-4, with a possible D match to TRBD1 (5 bases). CDR1 and CDR2 (germline): MNHEY, SMNVEV (reference sequence). The CDR3 loop spans 16 amino acids. V lost 5 bases to trimming and J lost 4 bases, with 17 bases between them. The CDR3 DNA follows: TGTGCCAGCAGTGGAGAGGGGCCAGGGCTTAATGAAAAACTGTTTTTT. Its translation: CASSGEGPGLNEKLFF.

The chain carries TRBV7-2 and TRBJ2-3; D remains unclear. Germline-derived CDR1 and CDR2 are SGHTA and FQGNSA. V shed 1 base and J shed 0 bases, with 8 bases lying between them. The CDR3 spans 15 residues. CDR3 sequence: CASSLDFASTDTQYF. CDR3 coding DNA: TGTGCCAGCAGCTTAGACTTCGCGAGCACAGATACGCAGTATTTT.

The V and J genes are TRBV3-1 and TRBJ2-1; 9 nucleotides agree with TRBD2. The CDR3 contains 21 residues. Unmatched junction bases numbered 19, after V lost 4 bases and J lost 0 bases. CDR1 is LGHDT and CDR2 is YNNKEL in the germline V gene (reference sequence). The CDR3 protein is CASSPHPTSGTRVASYNEQFF. Written as DNA, the CDR3 is TGTGCCAGCAGCCCCCACCCGACTAGCGGCACCAGAGTGGCCTCCTACAATGAGCAGTTCTTC.

The chain couples TRBV12-3 or TRBV12-4 to TRBJ2-1, with a tentative D call TRBD1 (6 bases). Trimming took 6 bases from V and 6 from J, leaving 9 bases between them. This CDR3 has 12 residues. CDR3 bases: TGTGCCAGCAGATACAGGGTCAATGAGCAGTTCTTC. Its protein product is CASRYRVNEQFF.

V usage is TRBV20-1 and J usage is TRBJ1-1; tentatively, D is TRBD1 (6 bases). The V end lost 0 bases, the J end lost 3 bases, and 11 bases lay between the germline ends. CDR1 is DFQATT and CDR2 is SNEGSKA in the germline V gene (reference sequence). CDR3 length equals 14 residues. The CDR3 region is CSARDPGADTEAFF. The CDR3 DNA follows: TGCAGTGCTAGAGATCCGGGGGCAGACACTGAAGCTTTCTTT.

The chain combines TRBV7-2 with TRBJ1-2; D not certain. CDR1 is SGHTA and CDR2 is FQGNSA in the germline V gene. CDR3 length: 15 amino acids. V was shortened by 1 base and J by 6 bases, with 15 bases between the two germline ends. DNA for the CDR3: TGTGCCAGCAGCTTAGGTCCTGGTTTATCACATGGCTACACCTTC. The encoded protein is CASSLGPGLSHGYTF.

The CDR3 DNA follows: TGTGCCAGCAGTTTCGCAGGGTACTACGAGCAGTACTTC. It codes for CASSFAGYYEQYF. The chain joins TRBV12-3 or TRBV12-4 to TRBJ2-5, with D perhaps matching TRBD1 (5 bases). The DNA matches TRBJ2-7 better at its end, which makes the J call doubtful. CDR3 size: 13 residues.

The chain couples TRBV20-1 to TRBJ2-1, with 9 positions matching TRBD2. This CDR3 spans 14 amino acids. Per the germline V gene, CDR1 is DFQATT and CDR2 is SNEGSKA (reference sequence). J was trimmed by 3 bases and V by 3 bases; bases with no gene match: 3. CDR3 loop: CSARGLANYNEQFF. CDR3 in DNA: TGCAGTGCTAGGGGACTAGCCAACTACAATGAGCAGTTCTTC.

The chain links TRBV20-1 to TRBJ2-1; D uncertain. V lost 3 bases and J 8 bases, leaving 8 bases between the germline ends. CDR3 length: 11 amino acids. In germline, CDR1 is DFQATT, CDR2 SNEGSKA (reference sequence). CDR3 sequence: CSASQRDEQFF. The CDR3 DNA is TGCAGTGCTAGCCAAAGGGATGAGCAGTTCTTC.

This chain joins TRBV6-5 and TRBJ1-5, with TRBD1 as a possible D gene (6 bases). V was shortened by 5 bases and J by 3 bases, with 14 bases between the two germline ends. CDR1 is MNHEY and CDR2 is SVGAGI in the germline V gene. The CDR3 is 15 residues long. The CDR3 reads CASSPLDRYNQPQHF. The CDR3 DNA is TGTGCCAGCAGTCCCCTAGACAGGTACAATCAGCCCCAGCATTTT.

The chain couples TRBV7-9 to TRBJ1-2; the D gene is possibly TRBD1 (5 bases). From germline, CDR1 is SEHNR and CDR2 FQNEAQ (reference sequence). V was clipped by 5 bases and J by 7 bases, with 17 bases between them. The CDR3 sequence is 14 residues long. CDR3 amino acids: CASSPGLLSTGYTF. DNA for the CDR3: TGTGCCAGCAGCCCAGGGCTCCTATCCACTGGCTACACCTTC. Together with reference TRBV7-9 and TRBJ1-2, the CDR3 gives the full variable domain: DTGVSQNPRHKITKRGQNVTFRCDPISEHNRLYWYRQTLGQGPEFLTYFQNEAQLEKSRLLSDRFSAERPKGSFSTLEIQRTEQGDSAMYLCASSPGLLSTGYTFGSGTRLTVV.